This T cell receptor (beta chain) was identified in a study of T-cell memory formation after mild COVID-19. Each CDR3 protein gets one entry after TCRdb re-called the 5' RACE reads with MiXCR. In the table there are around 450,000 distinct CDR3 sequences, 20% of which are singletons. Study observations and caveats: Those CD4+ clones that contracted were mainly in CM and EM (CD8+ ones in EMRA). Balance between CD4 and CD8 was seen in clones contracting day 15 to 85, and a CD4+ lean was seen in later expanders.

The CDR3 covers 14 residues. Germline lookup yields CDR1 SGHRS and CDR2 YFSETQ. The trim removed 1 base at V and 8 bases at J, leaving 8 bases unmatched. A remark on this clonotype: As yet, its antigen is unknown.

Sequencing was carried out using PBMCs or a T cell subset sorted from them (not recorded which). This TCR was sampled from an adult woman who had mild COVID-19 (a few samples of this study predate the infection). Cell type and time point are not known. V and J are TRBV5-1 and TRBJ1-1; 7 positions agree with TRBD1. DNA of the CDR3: TGCGCCAGCAGCTTGTATTACGGGACAGCCGAAGCTTTCTTT. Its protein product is CASSLYYGTAEAFF.